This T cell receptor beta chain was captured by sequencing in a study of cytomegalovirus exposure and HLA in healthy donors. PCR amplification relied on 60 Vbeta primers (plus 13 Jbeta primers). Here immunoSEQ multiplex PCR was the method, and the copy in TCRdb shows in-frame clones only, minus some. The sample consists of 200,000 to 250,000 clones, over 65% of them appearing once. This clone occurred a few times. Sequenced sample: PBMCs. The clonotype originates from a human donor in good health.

Written as DNA, the CDR3 is TGCGCCAGCAGCTTGGGAGGGGAGGCTAGCGGCGAGCAGTACTTC. Translation: CASSLGGEASGEQYF. The chain is built from TRBV5-1 and TRBJ2-7; 7 bases line up with TRBD2. The CDR3 loop spans 15 amino acids. Germline trimming cut 0 bases from V and 6 bases from J; bases unmatched to any gene: 9. The germline V gene encodes CDR1 SGHRS and CDR2 YFSETQ.